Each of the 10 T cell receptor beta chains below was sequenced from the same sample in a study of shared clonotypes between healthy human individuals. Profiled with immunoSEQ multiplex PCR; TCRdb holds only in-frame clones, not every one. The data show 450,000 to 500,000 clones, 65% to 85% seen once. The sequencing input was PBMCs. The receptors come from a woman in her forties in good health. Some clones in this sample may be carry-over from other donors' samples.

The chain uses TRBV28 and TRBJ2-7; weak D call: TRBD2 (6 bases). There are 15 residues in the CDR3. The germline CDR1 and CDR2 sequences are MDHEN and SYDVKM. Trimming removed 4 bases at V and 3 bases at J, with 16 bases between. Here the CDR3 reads CASSSGGSGNYEQYF. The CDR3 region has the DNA TGTGCCAGCAGTTCCGGGGGTAGTGGGAACTACGAGCAGTACTTC.

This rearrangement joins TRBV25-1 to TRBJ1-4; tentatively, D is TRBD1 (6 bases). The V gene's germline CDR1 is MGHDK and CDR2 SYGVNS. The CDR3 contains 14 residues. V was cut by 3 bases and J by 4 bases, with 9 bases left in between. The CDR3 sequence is CASSDDRNNEKLFF. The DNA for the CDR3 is TGTGCCAGCAGTGATGACAGGAATAATGAAAAACTGTTTTTT.

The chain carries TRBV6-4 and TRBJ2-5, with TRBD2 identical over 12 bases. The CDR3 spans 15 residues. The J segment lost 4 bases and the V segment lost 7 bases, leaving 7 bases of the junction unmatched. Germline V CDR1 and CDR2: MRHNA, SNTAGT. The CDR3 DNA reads TGTGCCAGCACGGTGACTAGCGGGAGTCGAGAGACCCAGTACTTC. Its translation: CASTVTSGSRETQYF.

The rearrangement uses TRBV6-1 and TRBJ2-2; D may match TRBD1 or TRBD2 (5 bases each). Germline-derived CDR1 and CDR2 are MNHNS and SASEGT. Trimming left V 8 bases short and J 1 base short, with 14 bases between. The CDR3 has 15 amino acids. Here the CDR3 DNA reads TGTGCCAGCGGGTACGAGGGGCTGAACACCGGGGAGCTGTTTTTT. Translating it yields CASGYEGLNTGELFF.

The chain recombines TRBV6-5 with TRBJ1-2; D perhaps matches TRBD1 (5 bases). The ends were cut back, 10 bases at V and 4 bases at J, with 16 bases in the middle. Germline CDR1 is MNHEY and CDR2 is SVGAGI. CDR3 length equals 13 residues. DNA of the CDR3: TGTGCCACCAGCTTTCGCGGGGGCTATGGCTACACCTTC. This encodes CATSFRGGYGYTF.

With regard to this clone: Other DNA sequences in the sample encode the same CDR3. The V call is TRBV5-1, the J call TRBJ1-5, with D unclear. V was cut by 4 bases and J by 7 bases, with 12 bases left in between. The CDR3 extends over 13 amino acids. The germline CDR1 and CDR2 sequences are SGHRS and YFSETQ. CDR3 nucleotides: TGCGCCAGCAGCCGGGAAGGTGGCCAGCCCCAGCATTTT. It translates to CASSREGGQPQHF.

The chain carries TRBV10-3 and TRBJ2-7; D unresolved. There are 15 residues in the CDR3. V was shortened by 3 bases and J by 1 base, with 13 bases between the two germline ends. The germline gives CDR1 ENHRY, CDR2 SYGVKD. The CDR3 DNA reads TGTGCCATCAGTGAAGTTGGTTACGGATCCTACGAGCAGTACTTC. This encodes CAISEVGYGSYEQYF.

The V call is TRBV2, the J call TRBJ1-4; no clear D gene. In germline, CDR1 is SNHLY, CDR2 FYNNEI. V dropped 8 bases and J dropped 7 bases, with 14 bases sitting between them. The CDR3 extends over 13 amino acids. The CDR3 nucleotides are TGTGCCAGCGCAAGTAGGGAGAGTGAAAAACTGTTTTTT. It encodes CASASRESEKLFF.

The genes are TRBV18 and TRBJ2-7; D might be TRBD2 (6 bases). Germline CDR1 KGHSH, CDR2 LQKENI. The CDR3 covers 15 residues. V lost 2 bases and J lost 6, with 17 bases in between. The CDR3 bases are TGTGCCAGCTCACCAAATTCTGCTCCCGGGAGCGAGCAGTACTTC. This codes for CASSPNSAPGSEQYF.

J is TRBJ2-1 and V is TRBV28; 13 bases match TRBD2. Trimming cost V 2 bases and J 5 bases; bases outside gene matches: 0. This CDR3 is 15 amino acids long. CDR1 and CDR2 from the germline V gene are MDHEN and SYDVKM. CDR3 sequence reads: CASSLGTSGNNEQFF. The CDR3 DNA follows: TGTGCCAGCAGTTTAGGGACTAGCGGGAACAATGAGCAGTTCTTC.